This T cell receptor (beta chain) was sequenced in a study of T cells in women clearing cervical HPV infection (dated by TCRdb to 2016 to 2018). As for the study more broadly: The cases were 20 to 25 women with histologically confirmed HPV16-related CIN3 or worse, and 2 of those women had invasive cancers. Controls were some 26 women whose single incident HPV16 infection cleared within 12 months without precancer or cancer developing. Blood from cases was collected at the visit at which the lesion was first identified, whereas blood from controls was collected once infection was no longer detected. Among cases, blood sampling occurred a median of roughly 160 days after lesion detection, with an interquartile range of about 80 to 200 days. Because only a few women had HLA typing data, the possibility that HLA type acted as a confounder could not be ruled out. The exploratory proof-of-principle case-control study was nested within the Guanacaste HPV Natural History Study in Costa Rica and compared TCR repertoires across cervical HPV16 outcomes. Cases and controls were matched on year of sample collection and on age within five years. Median age was about 35 years in cases versus less than 40 in controls, and baseline characteristics did not differ significantly. The parent cohort enrolled roughly 9,400 women aged 18 or older in Guanacaste, Costa Rica, in about 1993 to 1994 and followed the women for more than six years. As quality controls, five blinded duplicates were added to each group, bringing the total to roughly 60 samples made up of around 50 participants and some ten replicates. Paper-wide results and their limitations: Because the number of T cells per sample was unknown, the richness differences could reflect varying T-cell content rather than repertoire biology. Whether associations preceded infection or resulted from infection could not be shown with the cross-sectional design, and effector/memory subsets and HPV-specific T cells were not isolated. CIN3+ cases had significantly higher TCR repertoire richness than controls across sequencing depths, but evenness did not differ between the groups. Cases had lower TRBV6-7 relative abundance than controls (approximately 0.11% versus 0.16%; Bonferroni P = 0.0008). Cases were distinguished from controls with an estimated AUC of almost 0.85 by random forest classifiers combining richness and V gene abundances.

V sheds 0 bases and J sheds 4 bases, leaving 9 bases between their ends. CDR1 and CDR2 were assigned from the germline V gene as SQVTM and ANQGSEA. The CDR3, cysteine through phenylalanine, is 13 amino acids long. Sequencing covers 30 bases of the CDR3, shown here with the frame starting at base 1. TCR beta CDR3 regions were amplified by multiplex PCR from an average of roughly 1,300 ng genomic DNA per sample using the immunoSEQ assay. Primer bias was corrected in the assay by using a complete synthetic TCR repertoire to establish an amplification baseline. The amplicons were sequenced on the Illumina platform. In the authors' own workflow: Sequence errors were corrected by clustering with frequency ratios and a modified nearest-neighbor algorithm, and the sequences were then analyzed in the immunoSEQ Analyzer using IMGT gene definitions. TCR richness and evenness were averaged over 20 rarefaction repeats at each rarefaction depth, excluding samples with fewer sequences than the depth. Relative abundances of V, D and J genes were compared between groups using Wilcoxon rank sum tests, with FDR correction applied. Blinded duplicates gave an intraclass correlation of 95.6% for TCR richness and an average of about 76% across over 55 gene segments. TCRdb stores this immuneACCESS table with in-frame sequences only. Part of the clones is absent; in the studies checked, under half of the shortfall reflects unresolved V genes, and no reason is known for the rest. The D gene and trimming were derived from the DNA, and the V and J assignments and clone size from that table. The sample's table covers some 46,000 clones. Roughly 35% of the sample belongs to the ten largest clones.

Remarks on this clone: Its recognized antigen is unknown. The CDR3 extends 3 residues past the end of the read, so its final part is completed from the germline J gene.

Every participant had a single incident cervical HPV16 infection, and prevalent HPV16 infections were excluded. Cervical HPV DNA was detected with MY09/MY11 PCR, and genotyping was done with dot-blot hybridization. Fifteen mL of heparinized blood were centrifuged, and the buffy coat was aliquoted, frozen at -30°C, then stored at -80°C. QIAGEN kits were used to extract genomic DNA from buffy coat specimens. The clonotype comes from a woman aged 18-70 years with a cervical HPV16 infection that either progressed to CIN3+ or cleared (not recorded which). This sequence uses TRBV29-1 and TRBJ1-2; the D gene cannot be resolved reliably. The material sequenced was blood buffy coat. The CDR3 corresponds to CSVEDEQGYGYTF. Partial CDR3 DNA: TGCAGCGTTGAAGATGAACAAGGCTATGGC.